These T cell receptor beta chains were read from a single sample in a study of tumor-infiltrating lymphocytes in oesophageal squamous cell carcinoma. TCRdb re-analysed the PCR reads in MiXCR, keeping a single row per CDR3 protein. The sample gives 24,000 or so distinct CDR3 sequences, under 50% of which show up once; 20% to 25% is in the top ten. Sequences were obtained from esophageal tumor tissue. These receptors were taken from a male donor with esophageal squamous cell carcinoma. Each CDR3 is given with its conserved first and last residue. Each record gives: clone size, J gene, V gene, D gene, CDR3 protein, CDR3 DNA. A D gene is named only where the DNA matches it firmly. Only part of the rows carry a size: once, few, many, or a class if the clone is expanded.

- TRBJ2-5 TRBV7-9 - CASSPDAGAQYF TGTGCCAGCAGTCCAGACGCAGGGGCCCAGTACTTC
- TRBJ2-3 TRBV7-2 TRBD1 CASSRLGQGADTQYF TGTGCCAGCAGCCGCCTCGGACAGGGCGCAGATACGCAGTATTTT
many TRBJ1-5 TRBV6-1 TRBD1 CASSDVQGAQPQHF TGTGCCAGCAGTGATGTCCAGGGGGCCCAGCCCCAGCATTTT
many TRBJ2-5 TRBV14 - CASSQSGETQYF TGTGCCAGCAGCCAGTCAGGAGAGACCCAGTACTTC
many TRBJ2-3 TRBV27 TRBD2 CASSLSASGRAANTQYF TGTGCCAGCAGTTTATCGGCCAGCGGGAGGGCCGCGAATACGCAGTATTTT
- TRBJ2-1 TRBV6-1 TRBD1 CASTTQGEYNEQFF TGTGCCAGCACCACCCAGGGGGAATACAATGAGCAGTTCTTC
many TRBJ2-7 TRBV12-3/TRBV12-4 TRBD1 CASSLDPDRGRPGQYF TGTGCCAGCAGTTTAGACCCGGACAGGGGACGACCTGGGCAGTACTTC
- TRBJ2-3 TRBV7-2 TRBD2 CASSSNAGELDTQYF TGTGCCAGCAGCTCCAACGCGGGAGAACTGGATACGCAGTATTTT
many TRBJ1-2 TRBV5-1 - CASSPAGAEDGYTF TGCGCCAGCAGCCCAGCAGGGGCGGAGGACGGCTACACCTTC
- TRBJ1-5 TRBV7-2 - CASSVYSNQPQHF TGTGCCAGCTCAGTTTATAGCAATCAGCCCCAGCATTTT
few TRBJ2-5 TRBV19 TRBD1 CASSTDRTGGVFETQYF TGTGCCAGTAGTACGGACCGGACAGGGGGCGTTTTTGAGACCCAGTACTTC
- TRBJ1-2 TRBV3-1 TRBD1 CASSQLHRGGYTF TGTGCCAGCAGCCAACTTCACAGGGGGGGCTACACCTTC
- TRBJ2-1 TRBV7-2 TRBD2 CASSTGLDYEQFF TGTGCCAGCAGCACCGGACTAGACTATGAGCAGTTCTTC
many TRBJ2-7 TRBV11-2 - CASSFGEVEQYF TGTGCCAGCAGCTTTGGGGAGGTCGAGCAGTACTTC
once TRBJ2-3 TRBV7-3 - CASAQGYTQYF TGTGCCAGCGCGCAGGGGTATACGCAGTATTTT
few TRBJ2-1 TRBV7-2 - CASSSGSYNEQFF TGTGCCAGCAGCTCAGGCTCCTACAATGAGCAGTTCTTC
- TRBJ2-5 TRBV7-6 TRBD2 CASSFSGGQETQYF TGTGCCAGCAGCTTTAGCGGGGGACAAGAGACCCAGTACTTC
- TRBJ1-1 TRBV5-1 - CASSLNSGTILNTEAFF TGCGCCAGCAGCTTGAATTCGGGGACAATCCTGAACACTGAAGCTTTCTTT
- TRBJ2-2 TRBV6-1 - CASKNTGELFF TGTGCCAGCAAGAACACCGGGGAGCTGTTTTTT
many TRBJ2-7 TRBV2 - CASNQGWPYEQYF TGTGCCAGCAACCAGGGATGGCCCTACGAGCAGTACTTC
many TRBJ2-7 TRBV11-2 - CASRMTSRPVVYEQYF TGTGCCAGCAGGATGACGTCAAGGCCTGTGGTGTACGAGCAGTACTTC
- TRBJ2-6 TRBV13 - CASSGGYSVAGANVLTF TGTGCCAGCAGCGGAGGATATAGCGTGGCTGGGGCCAACGTCCTGACTTTC
- TRBJ2-1 TRBV6-6 - CASSYSWADNEQFF TGTGCCAGCAGTTACTCTTGGGCCGATAATGAGCAGTTCTTC
many TRBJ2-1 TRBV24-1 - CATDGGIYNEQFF TGTGCCACCGACGGGGGAATTTACAATGAGCAGTTCTTC
- TRBJ2-1 TRBV12-3/TRBV12-4 TRBD2 CASRPRNIAGASDEQFF TGTGCCAGCAGACCCAGAAACATAGCGGGGGCCTCGGATGAGCAGTTCTTC
- TRBJ2-5 TRBV7-6 - CASSLSGETQYF TGTGCCAGCAGCTTGTCAGGCGAGACCCAGTACTTC
- TRBJ1-6 TRBV12-3/TRBV12-4 - CASSQILDSYEQYF TGTGCCAGCAGTCAGATCCTGGACAGTTACGAGCAGTACTTT
- TRBJ2-5 TRBV29-1 TRBD1 CSGRQGTGETQYF TGCAGCGGCCGACAGGGGACGGGGGAGACCCAGTACTTC
- TRBJ2-7 TRBV7-3 - CASSLDTGFEQYF TGTGCCAGCAGCTTAGATACGGGTTTCGAGCAGTACTTC
many TRBJ1-2 TRBV5-6 - CASTHRGSVAYGYTF TGTGCCAGCACCCATAGGGGTTCGGTGGCCTATGGCTACACCTTC
- TRBJ2-7 TRBV6-1 - CASKASWGSYNEQYF TGTGCCAGCAAAGCGTCTTGGGGCTCCTACAATGAGCAGTACTTC
many TRBJ2-7 TRBV6-1 TRBD2 CASRSLGTSYEQYF TGTGCCAGCAGATCTCTGGGGACTAGCTACGAGCAGTACTTC
- TRBJ2-1 TRBV28 TRBD1 CASSLGRGMGQGLWNEQFF TGTGCCAGCAGTTTAGGTCGGGGTATGGGACAGGGCCTCTGGAATGAGCAGTTCTTC
few TRBJ2-1 TRBV7-6 - CASSLGYGDEQFF TGTGCTAGCAGCTTAGGATACGGGGACGAGCAGTTCTTC
- TRBJ2-6 TRBV4-1 TRBD2 CASSQAGGAKANVLTF TGCGCCAGCAGCCAAGCGGGAGGAGCAAAAGCCAACGTCCTGACTTTC